A selection of T cell receptor beta chains follows, all from one sample in a study of blood T cell repertoires in COVID-19. Produced via immunoSEQ multiplex PCR; TCRdb's table is partial and in-frame only. Seen here are fewer than 300,000 clones, 90% observed once, and the top ten hold roughly 1.1%. Source material: PBMCs or T cells enriched from blood (not recorded which). All receptors derive from a woman aged 25 to 39 who had recovered from COVID-19. Both conserved end residues are part of each CDR3. A D gene is named only where the DNA matches it firmly. Some rows have no size entry. The others give once, few or many, or a class for an expanded clone.

>.|TRBJ1-2|TRBD1|TRBV28
CASSSPDRVAGYTF
TGTGCCAGCAGTTCGCCCGACAGGGTGGCTGGCTACACCTTC
>.|TRBJ2-1|TRBD2|TRBV27
CASSYIAGGNEQFF
TGTGCCAGCAGTTATATAGCGGGAGGCAATGAGCAGTTCTTC
>once|TRBJ1-6|.|TRBV6-1
CASSESRGVANSPLHF
TGTGCCAGCAGTGAATCGCGGGGGGTCGCGAATTCACCCCTCCACTTT
>.|TRBJ2-1|TRBD1|TRBV19
CASLGTGWSYNEQFF
TGTGCCAGTCTCGGGACAGGGTGGTCCTACAATGAGCAGTTCTTC
>.|TRBJ2-1|TRBD1|TRBV7-2
CASSLGQGGRNEQFF
TGTGCCAGCAGCTTAGGACAGGGTGGCAGGAATGAGCAGTTCTTC
>.|TRBJ2-7|.|TRBV30
CAWSVTGGNNEQYF
TGTGCCTGGAGTGTAACGGGGGGCAATAACGAGCAGTACTTC
>.|TRBJ2-1|.|TRBV12-3/TRBV12-4
CASSLYNEQFF
TGTGCCAGCAGCCTCTACAATGAGCAGTTCTTC
>.|TRBJ2-1|TRBD2|TRBV5-4
CASSFFPSGVHNEQFF
TGTGCCAGCAGCTTCTTCCCTAGCGGTGTGCACAATGAGCAGTTCTTC
>.|TRBJ2-2|.|TRBV6-5
CASKTGTNTGELFF
TGTGCCAGCAAAACAGGGACGAACACCGGGGAGCTGTTTTTT
>.|TRBJ1-2|TRBD1|TRBV30
CAYSFQGAGNYGYTF
TGTGCCTACTCGTTTCAGGGGGCAGGAAACTATGGCTACACCTTC
>.|TRBJ2-7|TRBD2|TRBV27
CASRQRGTSGRSIYEQYF
TGTGCCAGCAGGCAACGAGGGACTAGCGGGAGATCGATCTACGAGCAGTACTTC
>.|TRBJ2-3|TRBD2|TRBV6-2/TRBV6-3
CASSSRASGPSTDTQYF
TGTGCCAGCAGTTCCAGAGCTAGCGGGCCTAGCACAGATACGCAGTATTTT
>.|TRBJ1-4|.|TRBV25-1
CASSVGRPPTKPLEKLFF
TGTGCCAGCAGTGTTGGCCGACCGCCTACTAAGCCATTGGAAAAACTGTTTTTT
>.|TRBJ2-1|TRBD1|TRBV7-2
CASSPDRGYEQFF
TGTGCCAGCAGCCCGGACAGGGGTTATGAGCAGTTCTTC
>.|TRBJ2-5|.|TRBV5-5
CASSEIVGQGYQETQYF
TGTGCCAGCAGCGAAATCGTGGGGCAGGGGTACCAAGAGACCCAGTACTTC
>once|TRBJ1-1|TRBD1|TRBV19
CASSGGTGPNAEAFF
TGTGCCAGTAGTGGGGGGACAGGGCCCAATGCTGAAGCTTTCTTT
>once|TRBJ1-2|.|TRBV7-2
CASSPEGGNYGYTF
TGTGCCAGCAGCCCCGAGGGAGGGAACTATGGCTACACCTTC
>.|TRBJ2-3|.|TRBV28
CASSSMRGSSPYRADTQYF
TGTGCCAGCAGTTCCATGCGAGGCTCCAGCCCCTATCGGGCAGATACGCAGTATTTT
>.|TRBJ1-6|TRBD1|TRBV2
CAGGTGTANSPLHF
TGTGCGGGGGGGACAGGAACAGCCAATTCACCCCTCCACTTT
>.|TRBJ1-5|.|TRBV6-2/TRBV6-3
CASSYPGQPNQPQHF
TGTGCCAGCAGTTACCCCGGACAGCCCAATCAGCCCCAGCATTTT
>.|TRBJ1-2|.|TRBV5-5
CASSFSESNYGYTF
TGTGCCAGCAGCTTTAGCGAGTCTAACTATGGCTACACCTTC
>.|TRBJ2-7|TRBD2|TRBV28
CASSSAPLAGGDEQYF
TGTGCCAGCAGCTCCGCCCCCCTAGCGGGAGGTGACGAGCAGTACTTC
>.|TRBJ2-7|TRBD1|TRBV9
CASSQTSDRAHEQYF
TGTGCCAGCAGCCAGACTTCCGACAGGGCCCACGAGCAGTACTTC
>.|TRBJ2-2|TRBD1|TRBV18
CASSPVQGATGELFF
TGTGCCAGCTCACCTGTACAGGGGGCCACCGGGGAGCTGTTTTTT
>.|TRBJ2-7|.|TRBV19
CASSIDLSGAYEQYF
TGTGCCAGTAGTATAGATTTATCGGGAGCCTACGAGCAGTACTTC
>.|TRBJ1-2|.|TRBV6-5
CASSSTGYYGYTF
TGTGCCAGCAGTTCAACAGGGTACTATGGCTACACCTTC
>.|TRBJ2-5|TRBD2|TRBV5-5
CASSPLAGLGRETQYF
TGTGCCAGCAGCCCCCTAGCGGGACTTGGGCGGGAGACCCAGTACTTC
>.|TRBJ2-1|TRBD2|TRBV3-1/TRBV3-2
CASSQEFGTSGREGFF
TGTGCCAGCAGCCAAGAATTTGGGACTAGCGGGAGAGAGGGGTTCTTC
>.|TRBJ1-1|.|TRBV28
CASSSLTEAFF
TGTGCCAGCAGCTCTTTAACTGAAGCTTTCTTT
>.|TRBJ2-1|.|TRBV29-1
CSVEELNEQFF
TGCAGCGTAGAGGAGCTAAATGAGCAGTTCTTC
>.|TRBJ2-7|TRBD1|TRBV5-4
CASSLGQGDLYEQYF
TGTGCCAGCAGCTTAGGGCAGGGGGATCTCTACGAGCAGTACTTC
>few|TRBJ2-7|.|TRBV13
CASSYRGTAEYF
TGTGCCAGCAGCTACCGCGGGACAGCCGAATACTTC
>once|TRBJ1-2|TRBD1|TRBV18
CASSPTGGNYGYTF
TGTGCCAGCTCACCAACAGGGGGGAACTATGGCTACACCTTC
>once|TRBJ2-7|.|TRBV7-2
CASSYTYEQYF
TGTGCCAGCAGTTATACCTACGAGCAGTACTTC
>.|TRBJ1-2|.|TRBV4-3
CASSLSGGQDYGYTF
TGCGCCAGCAGCCTGTCGGGGGGGCAAGACTATGGCTACACCTTC
>.|TRBJ2-7|.|TRBV7-9
CASSLDTPLQGSDYEQYF
TGTGCCAGCAGCCTAGATACCCCCTTACAGGGTTCGGACTACGAGCAGTACTTC
>once|TRBJ2-6|TRBD1|TRBV15
CATSRERTGPGANVLTF
TGTGCCACCAGCAGGGAGCGGACAGGGCCCGGGGCCAACGTCCTGACTTTC
>.|TRBJ1-2|.|TRBV19
CATNRQGLYNYGYTF
TGTGCCACTAACCGGCAGGGTCTTTACAACTATGGCTACACCTTC
>.|TRBJ2-7|.|TRBV6-6
CASSYSEGQYF
TGTGCCAGCAGTTACTCAGAGGGACAGTACTTC
>.|TRBJ1-1|.|TRBV7-2
CASSLSFSGSAEAFF
TGTGCCAGCAGCTTAAGTTTCTCAGGTAGTGCTGAAGCTTTCTTT
>.|TRBJ1-3|TRBD1|TRBV25-1
CASSESGGSGNTIYF
TGTGCCAGCAGTGAGTCAGGGGGTAGTGGAAACACCATATATTTT
>many|TRBJ2-2|TRBD1|TRBV18
CASSYRDRDGELFF
TGTGCCAGCTCATATCGGGACAGGGACGGGGAGCTGTTTTTT
>.|TRBJ1-1|TRBD1|TRBV10-3
CAISDGDRRSEAFF
TGTGCCATCAGTGATGGGGACAGAAGGTCTGAAGCTTTCTTT
>.|TRBJ2-4|.|TRBV10-3
CAISEGGSGRQNIQYF
TGTGCCATCAGTGAGGGGGGGTCCGGGAGACAAAACATTCAGTACTTC
>.|TRBJ1-5|TRBD1|TRBV28
CASSWDSRNSNQPQHF
TGTGCCAGCAGTTGGGACAGCAGAAATAGCAATCAGCCCCAGCATTTT
>few|TRBJ1-2|TRBD1|TRBV19
CASLGQAVTLWGQGADYGYTF
TGTGCCAGTCTGGGCCAAGCTGTAACATTGTGGGGACAGGGGGCTGACTATGGCTACACCTTC
>.|TRBJ2-1|TRBD1|TRBV9
CASSVGQGANDEQFF
TGTGCCAGCAGCGTAGGACAGGGGGCGAACGATGAGCAGTTCTTC
>.|TRBJ2-1|.|TRBV2
CASSLSGEPSNEQFF
TGTGCCAGCAGCCTTTCGGGAGAACCTTCTAATGAGCAGTTCTTC